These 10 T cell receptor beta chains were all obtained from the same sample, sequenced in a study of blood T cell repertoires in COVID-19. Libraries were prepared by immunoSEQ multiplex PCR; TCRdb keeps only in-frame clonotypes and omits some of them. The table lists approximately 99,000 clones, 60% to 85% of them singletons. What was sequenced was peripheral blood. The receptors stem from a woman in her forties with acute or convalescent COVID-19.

The CDR3 spells CASSSASTGRGGYTF. CDR3 sequence (DNA): TGTGCCAGCAGTTCCGCCTCTACAGGGAGGGGTGGCTACACCTTC. The chain carries TRBV28 and TRBJ1-2; a weak D match, TRBD1 (6 bases). V lost 4 bases and J 7 bases, leaving 19 bases between the germline ends. Germline V gene lookup returns CDR1 MDHEN and CDR2 SYDVKM. The CDR3 contains 15 residues.

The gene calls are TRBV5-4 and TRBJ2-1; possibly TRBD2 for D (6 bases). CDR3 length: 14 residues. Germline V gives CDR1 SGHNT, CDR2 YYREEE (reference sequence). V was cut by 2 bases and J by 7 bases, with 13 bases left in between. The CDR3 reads CASSLRRELNEQFF. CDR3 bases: TGTGCCAGCAGCTTAAGGCGGGAACTAAATGAGCAGTTCTTC.

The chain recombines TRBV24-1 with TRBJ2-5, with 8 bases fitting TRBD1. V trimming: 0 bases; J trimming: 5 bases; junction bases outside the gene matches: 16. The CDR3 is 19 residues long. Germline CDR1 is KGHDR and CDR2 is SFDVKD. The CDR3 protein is CATSDLRAGGTGFGETQYF. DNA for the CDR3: TGTGCCACCAGTGATTTGAGGGCAGGGGGCACTGGGTTCGGGGAGACCCAGTACTTC.

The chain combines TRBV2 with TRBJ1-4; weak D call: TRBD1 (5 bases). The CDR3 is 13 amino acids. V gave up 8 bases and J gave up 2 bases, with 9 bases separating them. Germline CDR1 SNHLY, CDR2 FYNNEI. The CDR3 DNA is TGTGCCAGCTCGGACAACACTAATGAAAAACTGTTTTTT. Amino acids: CASSDNTNEKLFF.

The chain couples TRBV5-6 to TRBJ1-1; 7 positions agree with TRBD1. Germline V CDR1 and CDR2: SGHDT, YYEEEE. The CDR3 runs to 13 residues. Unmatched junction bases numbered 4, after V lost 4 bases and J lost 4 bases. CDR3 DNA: TGTGCCAGCAGCGTCCAGGGGGGCACTGAAGCTTTCTTT. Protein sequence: CASSVQGGTEAFF.

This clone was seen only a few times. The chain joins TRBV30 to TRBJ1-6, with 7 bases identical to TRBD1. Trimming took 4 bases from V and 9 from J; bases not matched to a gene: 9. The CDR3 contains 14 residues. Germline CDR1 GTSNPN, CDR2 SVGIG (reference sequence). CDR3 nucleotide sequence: TGTGCCTGGAAAGGAGGGGGCTTAAGTTCACCCCTCCACTTT. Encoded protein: CAWKGGGLSSPLHF.

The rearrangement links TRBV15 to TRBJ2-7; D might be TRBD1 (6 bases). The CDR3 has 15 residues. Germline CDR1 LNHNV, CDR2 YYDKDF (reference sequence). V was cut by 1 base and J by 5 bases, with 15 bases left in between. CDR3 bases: TGTGCCACCAGCAGAGCCAGCAGGGGAATCAACGAGCAGTACTTC. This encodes CATSRASRGINEQYF.

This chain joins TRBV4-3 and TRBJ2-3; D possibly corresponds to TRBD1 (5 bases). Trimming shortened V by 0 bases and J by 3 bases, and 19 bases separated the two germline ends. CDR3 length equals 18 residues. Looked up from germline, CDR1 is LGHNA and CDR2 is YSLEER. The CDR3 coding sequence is TGCGCCAGCAGCCAAGAGGGGTGGGGCAGGGCAAGTACAGATACGCAGTATTTT. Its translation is CASSQEGWGRASTDTQYF.

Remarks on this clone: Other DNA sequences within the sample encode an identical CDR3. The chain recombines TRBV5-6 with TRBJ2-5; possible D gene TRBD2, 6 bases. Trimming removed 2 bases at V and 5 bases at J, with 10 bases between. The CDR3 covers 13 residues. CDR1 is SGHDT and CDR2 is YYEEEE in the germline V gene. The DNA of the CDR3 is TGTGCCAGCAGCTTAGGGGCGGGGGAGACCCAGTACTTC. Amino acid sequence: CASSLGAGETQYF.

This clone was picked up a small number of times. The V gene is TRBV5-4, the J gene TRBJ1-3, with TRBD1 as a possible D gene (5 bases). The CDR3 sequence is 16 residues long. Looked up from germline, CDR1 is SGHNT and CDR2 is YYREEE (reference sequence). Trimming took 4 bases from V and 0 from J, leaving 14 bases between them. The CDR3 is CASSQDTLLSGNTIYF. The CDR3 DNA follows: TGTGCCAGCAGCCAGGACACCCTTCTCTCTGGAAACACCATATATTTT.